This section outlines one T cell receptor beta chain sequence together with its context. Its antigen is unknown. This entry is derived from a study of T cell responses to AZD1222 COVID-19 vaccine. Sequencing was performed with immunoSEQ multiplex PCR; in TCRdb, only in-frame clones are kept and a portion is missing. The table lists 85,000 to 130,000 clones, 85% to 95% of them singletons. General study points: Sampling captured repertoires only after the peak T cell response.

The sequenced sample was peripheral blood, obtained on day 0 of AZD1222 vaccination. The source is an adult in good health.

The DNA for the CDR3 is TGTGCCAGCAGTGGCCAAACCCCGGGACGGGAGCAGTACTTC. It translates to CASSGQTPGREQYF. This sequence joins TRBV25-1 and TRBJ2-7, with D perhaps matching TRBD1 or TRBD2 (5 bases each). CDR3 length: 14 amino acids. Germline loops: CDR1 MGHDK, CDR2 SYGVNS. With 4 bases removed from V and 7 bases from J, the gap between germline ends came to 17 bases.